This T cell receptor beta chain was identified in a study of OX40 agonist ivuxolimab in advanced cancers. Trimming shortened V by 2 bases and J by 4 bases, and 12 bases separated the two germline ends. The CDR3 sequence is 15 residues long. Germline V gives CDR1 SGHNT, CDR2 YYREEE (reference sequence). Some clones are missing from TCRdb's copy, which holds only in-frame ones; the method was immunoSEQ multiplex PCR. The profile covers some 140,000 clones, with approximately 90% appearing a single time and 1.1% taken by the ten largest. Patients who had autoimmune disease history or got systemic immunosuppression were left out. At baseline, cycle 4 day 1, and cycle 7 day 1, blood was sampled.

The sequences come from CD4+ or CD8+ T cells sorted from blood, collected in a trial of the OX40 agonist ivuxolimab. The origin of this receptor is an adult with an advanced solid tumor such as melanoma, head and neck, liver or kidney cancer. The chain couples TRBV5-4 to TRBJ2-2, with a possible D match to TRBD1 (5 bases). CDR3 protein: CASSFGAPSTGELFF. The DNA for the CDR3 is TGTGCCAGCAGCTTTGGGGCCCCGAGCACCGGGGAGCTGTTTTTT.